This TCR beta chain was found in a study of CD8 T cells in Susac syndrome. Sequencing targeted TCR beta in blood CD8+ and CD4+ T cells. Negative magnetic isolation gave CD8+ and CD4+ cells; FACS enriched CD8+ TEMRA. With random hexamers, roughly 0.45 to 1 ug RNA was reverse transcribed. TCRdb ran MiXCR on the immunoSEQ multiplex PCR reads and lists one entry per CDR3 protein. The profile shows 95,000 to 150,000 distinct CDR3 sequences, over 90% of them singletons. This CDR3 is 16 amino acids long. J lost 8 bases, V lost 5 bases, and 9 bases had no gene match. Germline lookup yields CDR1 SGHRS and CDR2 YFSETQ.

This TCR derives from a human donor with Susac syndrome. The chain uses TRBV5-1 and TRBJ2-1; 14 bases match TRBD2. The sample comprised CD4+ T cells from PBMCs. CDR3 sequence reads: CASSSGLAGGRDEQFF. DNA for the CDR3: TGCGCCAGCAGTTCCGGACTAGCGGGAGGAAGGGATGAGCAGTTCTTC.